This T cell receptor beta chain was identified during a study of CD8 T cells in Susac syndrome. Losses at the gene ends were 4 bases for V and 10 bases for J; bases not matched to a gene: 7. The CDR3 covers 13 residues. Random hexamers served to reverse transcribe roughly 0.5 to 1 ug RNA. TCRdb reanalysed the immunoSEQ multiplex PCR reads using MiXCR and keeps one entry per CDR3 protein. This sample carries over 80,000 distinct CDR3 sequences, approximately 95% of them seen once, and the ten largest clones take under 1%. The chain has TRBV12-3 or TRBV12-4 and TRBJ2-1, with 7 bases lining up with TRBD2. This clonotype was sampled from a human donor with Susac syndrome. Material for sequencing was CD8+ T cells from PBMCs. As DNA, the CDR3 is TGTGCCAGCAGTTCGGGACTAAGCGTGGAGCAGTTCTTC. Its translation is CASSSGLSVEQFF.